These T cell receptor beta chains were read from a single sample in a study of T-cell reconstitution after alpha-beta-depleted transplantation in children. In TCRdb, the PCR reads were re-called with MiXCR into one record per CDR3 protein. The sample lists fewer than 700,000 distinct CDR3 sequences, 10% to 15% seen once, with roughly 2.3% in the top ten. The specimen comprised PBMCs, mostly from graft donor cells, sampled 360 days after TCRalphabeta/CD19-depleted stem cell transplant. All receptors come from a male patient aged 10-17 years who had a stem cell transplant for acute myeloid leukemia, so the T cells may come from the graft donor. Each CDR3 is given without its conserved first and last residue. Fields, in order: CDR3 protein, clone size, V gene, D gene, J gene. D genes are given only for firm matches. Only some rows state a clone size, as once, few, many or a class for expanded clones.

AISPGGEEKLF | many | TRBV10-3 | TRBD1 | TRBJ1-4
ASTFEGFRTDTQY | NA | TRBV28 | NA | TRBJ2-3
ASSLGTSGSRSYNEQF | NA | TRBV7-8 | TRBD2 | TRBJ2-1
ASSQSAFRNEQF | few | TRBV23-1 | NA | TRBJ2-1
ASSHRVGATDTQY | NA | TRBV5-1 | NA | TRBJ2-3
ASSASTGGANEQF | NA | TRBV28 | TRBD1 | TRBJ2-1
ASSHPGLGTDTQY | many | TRBV6-2/TRBV6-3 | TRBD2 | TRBJ2-3
ASSVGNSPYEQY | few | TRBV9 | NA | TRBJ2-7
ASGGAGRAPSPQETQY | few | TRBV11-3 | TRBD2 | TRBJ2-5
ASSLVEGGSYNEQF | few | TRBV6-5 | NA | TRBJ2-1
ASSLKPGGNEQF | few | TRBV7-2 | NA | TRBJ2-1
ASSSSGNAYEQY | NA | TRBV11-2 | TRBD2 | TRBJ2-7
SARDSKRGGGRTLYNEQF | NA | TRBV20-1 | TRBD2 | TRBJ2-1
ASSPPIALGGEQY | NA | TRBV18 | NA | TRBJ2-7
ASSYPSTDTQY | many | TRBV6-6 | NA | TRBJ2-3
SARWTGLVETQY | few | TRBV20-1 | TRBD1 | TRBJ2-5
ASSQVETSGLTYNEQF | few | TRBV14 | TRBD2 | TRBJ2-1